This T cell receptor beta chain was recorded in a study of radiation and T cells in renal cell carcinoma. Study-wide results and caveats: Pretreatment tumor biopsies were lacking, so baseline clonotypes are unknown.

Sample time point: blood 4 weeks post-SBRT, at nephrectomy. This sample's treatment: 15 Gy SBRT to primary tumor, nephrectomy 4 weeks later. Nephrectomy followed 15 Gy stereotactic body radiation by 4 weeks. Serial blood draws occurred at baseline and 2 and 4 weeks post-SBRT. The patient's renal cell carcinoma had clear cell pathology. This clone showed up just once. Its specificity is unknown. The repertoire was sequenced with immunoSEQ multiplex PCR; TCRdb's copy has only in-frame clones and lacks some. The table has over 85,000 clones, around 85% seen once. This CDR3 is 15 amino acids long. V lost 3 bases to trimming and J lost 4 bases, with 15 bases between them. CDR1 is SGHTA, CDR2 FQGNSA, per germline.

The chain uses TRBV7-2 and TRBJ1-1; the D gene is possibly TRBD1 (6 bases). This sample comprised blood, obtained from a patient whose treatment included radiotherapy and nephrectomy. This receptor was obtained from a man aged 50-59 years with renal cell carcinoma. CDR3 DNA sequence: TGTGCCAGCAGCTTCTACAGGGTCCGCGGCACTGAAGCTTTCTTT. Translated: CASSFYRVRGTEAFF.